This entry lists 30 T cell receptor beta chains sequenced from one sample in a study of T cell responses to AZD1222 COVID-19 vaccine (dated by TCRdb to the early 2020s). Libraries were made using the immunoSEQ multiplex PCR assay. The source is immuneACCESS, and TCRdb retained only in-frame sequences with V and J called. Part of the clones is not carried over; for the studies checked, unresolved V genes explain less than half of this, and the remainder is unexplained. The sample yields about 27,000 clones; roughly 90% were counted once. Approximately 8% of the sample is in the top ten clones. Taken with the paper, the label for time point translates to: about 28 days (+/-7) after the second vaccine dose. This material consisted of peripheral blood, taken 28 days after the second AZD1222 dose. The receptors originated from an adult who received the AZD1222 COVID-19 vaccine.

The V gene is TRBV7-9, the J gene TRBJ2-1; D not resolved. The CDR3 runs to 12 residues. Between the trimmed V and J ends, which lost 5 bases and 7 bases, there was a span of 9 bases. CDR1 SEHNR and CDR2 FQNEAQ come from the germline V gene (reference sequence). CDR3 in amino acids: CASSPRQNEQFF. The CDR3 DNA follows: TGTGCCAGCAGCCCGAGGCAAAATGAGCAGTTCTTC.

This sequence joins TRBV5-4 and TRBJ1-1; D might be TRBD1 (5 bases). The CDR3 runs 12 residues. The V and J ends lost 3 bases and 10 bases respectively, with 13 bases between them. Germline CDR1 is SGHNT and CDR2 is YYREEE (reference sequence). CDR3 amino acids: CASSSRERGAFF. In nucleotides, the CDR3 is TGTGCCAGCAGCTCGCGGGAGAGGGGAGCTTTCTTT.

The CDR3 here is CASSEYGASYNEQFF. CDR3 coding DNA: TGTGCCAGCAGTGAATACGGGGCGTCCTACAATGAGCAGTTCTTC. The chain uses TRBV25-1 and TRBJ2-1; D assignment may be TRBD1 or TRBD2 (5 bases each). The CDR3 covers 15 residues. The germline CDR1 and CDR2 sequences are MGHDK and SYGVNS. The V end was cut by 0 bases, the J end by 1 base, with 7 bases between. Using reference TRBV25-1 and TRBJ2-1 for the parts outside the CDR3, the full variable domain is EADIYQTPRYLVIGTGKKITLECSQTMGHDKMYWYQQDPGMELHLIHYSYGVNSTEKGDLSSESTVSRIRTEHFPLTLESARPSHTSQYLCASSEYGASYNEQFFGPGTRLTVL.

The CDR3 spells CASRPDRETGGYTF. The CDR3 coding sequence is TGTGCCAGCAGACCAGACAGGGAAACAGGTGGCTACACCTTC. The rearrangement uses TRBV6-5 and TRBJ1-2, with 7 bases fitting TRBD1. The CDR3 covers 14 residues. Germline V gene sequence: CDR1 MNHEY, CDR2 SVGAGI. After removal of 6 bases from V and 7 bases from J, the junction contained 11 bases not matched to a gene.

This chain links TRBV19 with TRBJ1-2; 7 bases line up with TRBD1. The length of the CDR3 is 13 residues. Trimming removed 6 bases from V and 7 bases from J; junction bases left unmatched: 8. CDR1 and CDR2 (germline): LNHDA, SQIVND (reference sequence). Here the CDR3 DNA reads TGTGCCAGTAGACCCAGGGGGGAGGCTGGCTACACCTTC. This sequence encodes CASRPRGEAGYTF.

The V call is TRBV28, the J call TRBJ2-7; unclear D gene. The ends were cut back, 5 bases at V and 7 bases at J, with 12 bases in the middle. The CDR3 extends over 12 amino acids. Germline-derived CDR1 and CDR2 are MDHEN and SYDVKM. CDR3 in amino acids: CASSPPQVEQYF. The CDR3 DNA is TGTGCCAGCAGTCCCCCCCAAGTGGAGCAGTACTTC. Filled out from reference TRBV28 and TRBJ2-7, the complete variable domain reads DVKVTQSSRYLVKRTGEKVFLECVQDMDHENMFWYRQDPGLGLRLIYFSYDVKMKEKGDIPEGYSVSREKKERFSLILESASTNQTSMYLCASSPPQVEQYFGPGTRLTVT.

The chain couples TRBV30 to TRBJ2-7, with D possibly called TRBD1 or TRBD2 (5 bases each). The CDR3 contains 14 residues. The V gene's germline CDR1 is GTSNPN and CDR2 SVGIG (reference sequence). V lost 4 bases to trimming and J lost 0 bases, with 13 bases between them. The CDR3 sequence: CAWTWGFPSYEQYF. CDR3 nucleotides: TGTGCCTGGACGTGGGGGTTCCCCTCCTACGAGCAGTACTTC.

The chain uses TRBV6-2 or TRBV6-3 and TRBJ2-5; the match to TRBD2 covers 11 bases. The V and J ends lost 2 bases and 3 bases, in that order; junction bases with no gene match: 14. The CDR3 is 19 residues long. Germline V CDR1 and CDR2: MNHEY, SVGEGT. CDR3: CASSYPEIGLAGAKETQYF. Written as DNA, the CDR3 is TGTGCCAGCAGTTACCCGGAAATTGGACTAGCGGGCGCCAAAGAGACCCAGTACTTC.

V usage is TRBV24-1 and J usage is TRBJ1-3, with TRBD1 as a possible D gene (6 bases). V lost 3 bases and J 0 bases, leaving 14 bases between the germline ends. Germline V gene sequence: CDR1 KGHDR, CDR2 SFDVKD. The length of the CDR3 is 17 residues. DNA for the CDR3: TGTGCCACCAGTGATCCACGCGACAGGCCCTCTGGAAACACCATATATTTT. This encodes CATSDPRDRPSGNTIYF.

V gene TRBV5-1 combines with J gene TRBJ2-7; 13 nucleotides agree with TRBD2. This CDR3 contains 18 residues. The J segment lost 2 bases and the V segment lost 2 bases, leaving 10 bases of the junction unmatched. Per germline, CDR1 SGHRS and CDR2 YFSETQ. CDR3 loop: CASSLLAGGPSIPYEQYF. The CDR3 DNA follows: TGCGCCAGCAGCTTACTAGCGGGAGGGCCCAGTATTCCCTACGAGCAGTACTTC.

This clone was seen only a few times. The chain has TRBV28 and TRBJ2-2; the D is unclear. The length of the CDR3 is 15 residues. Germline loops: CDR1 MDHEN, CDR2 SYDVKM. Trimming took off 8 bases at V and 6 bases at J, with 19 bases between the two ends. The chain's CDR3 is CASVEPTLAPGELFF. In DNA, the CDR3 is TGTGCCAGCGTGGAACCCACATTGGCACCCGGGGAGCTGTTTTTT.

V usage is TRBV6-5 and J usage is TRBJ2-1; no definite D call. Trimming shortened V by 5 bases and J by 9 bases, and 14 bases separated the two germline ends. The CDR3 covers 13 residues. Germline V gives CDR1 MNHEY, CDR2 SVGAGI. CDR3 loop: CASSKSPIGEQFF. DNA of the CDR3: TGTGCCAGCAGTAAAAGTCCGATTGGTGAGCAGTTCTTC.

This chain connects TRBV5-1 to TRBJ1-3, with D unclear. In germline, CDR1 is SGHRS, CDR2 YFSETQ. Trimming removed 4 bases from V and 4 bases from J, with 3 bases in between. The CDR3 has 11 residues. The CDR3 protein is CASSRGNTIYF. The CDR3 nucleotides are TGCGCCAGCAGCCGGGGAAACACCATATATTTT.

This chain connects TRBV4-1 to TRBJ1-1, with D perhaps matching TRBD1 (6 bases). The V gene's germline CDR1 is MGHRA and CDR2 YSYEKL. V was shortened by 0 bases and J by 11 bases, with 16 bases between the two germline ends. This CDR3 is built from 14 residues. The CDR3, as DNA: TGCGCCAGCAGCCAAGACAGCGGCAGGGGTACGGCTTTCTTT. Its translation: CASSQDSGRGTAFF.

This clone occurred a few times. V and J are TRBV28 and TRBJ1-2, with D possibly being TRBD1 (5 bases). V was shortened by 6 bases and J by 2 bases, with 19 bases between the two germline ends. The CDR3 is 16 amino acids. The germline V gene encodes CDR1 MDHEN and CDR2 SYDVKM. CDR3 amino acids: CASRNTPGRENYGYTF. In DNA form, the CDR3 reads TGTGCCAGCAGAAATACCCCGGGACGGGAAAACTATGGCTACACCTTC.

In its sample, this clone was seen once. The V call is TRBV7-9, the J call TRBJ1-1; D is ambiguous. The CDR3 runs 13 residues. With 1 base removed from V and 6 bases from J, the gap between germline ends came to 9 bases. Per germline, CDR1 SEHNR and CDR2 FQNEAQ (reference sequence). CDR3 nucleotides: TGTGCCAGCAGCTTAGGGCAGGTAGCTGAAGCTTTCTTT. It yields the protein CASSLGQVAEAFF.

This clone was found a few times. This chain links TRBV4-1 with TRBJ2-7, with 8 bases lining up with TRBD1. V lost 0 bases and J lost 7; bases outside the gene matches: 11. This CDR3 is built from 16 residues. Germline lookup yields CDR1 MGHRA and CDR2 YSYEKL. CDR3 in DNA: TGCGCCAGCAGCCAAGATGGGGACAGGCGAGTGAGAGAGCAGTACTTC. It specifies CASSQDGDRRVREQYF.

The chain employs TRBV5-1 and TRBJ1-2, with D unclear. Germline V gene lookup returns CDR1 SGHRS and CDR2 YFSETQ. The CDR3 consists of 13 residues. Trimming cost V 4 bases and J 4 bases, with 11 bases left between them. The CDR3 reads CASSPDTRYGYTF. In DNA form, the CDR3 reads TGCGCCAGCAGCCCCGACACGCGCTATGGCTACACCTTC.

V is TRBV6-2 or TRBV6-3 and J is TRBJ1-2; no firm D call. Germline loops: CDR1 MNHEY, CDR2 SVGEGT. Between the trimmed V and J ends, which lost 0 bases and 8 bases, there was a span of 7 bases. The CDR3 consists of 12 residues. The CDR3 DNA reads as TGTGCCAGCAGTTACTCGGCCGGGGGCTACACCTTC. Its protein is CASSYSAGGYTF.

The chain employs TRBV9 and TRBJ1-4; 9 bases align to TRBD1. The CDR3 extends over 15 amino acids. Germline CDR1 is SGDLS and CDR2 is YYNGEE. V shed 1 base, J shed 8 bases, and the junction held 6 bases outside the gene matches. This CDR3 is CASSVRTGAEEKLFF. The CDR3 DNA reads TGTGCCAGCAGCGTACGGACAGGGGCAGAAGAAAAACTGTTTTTT. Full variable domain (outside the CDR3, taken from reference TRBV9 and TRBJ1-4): DSGVTQTPKHLITATGQRVTLRCSPRSGDLSVYWYQQSLDQGLQFLIQYYNGEERAKGNILERFSAQQFPDLHSELNLSSLELGDSALYFCASSVRTGAEEKLFFGSGTQLSVL.

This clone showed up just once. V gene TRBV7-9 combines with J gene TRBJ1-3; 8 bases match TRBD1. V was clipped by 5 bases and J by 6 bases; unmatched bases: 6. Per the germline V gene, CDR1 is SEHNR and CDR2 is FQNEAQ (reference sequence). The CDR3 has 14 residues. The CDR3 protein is CASSPQGAANTIYF. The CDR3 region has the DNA TGTGCCAGCAGCCCTCAGGGGGCTGCAAACACCATATATTTT. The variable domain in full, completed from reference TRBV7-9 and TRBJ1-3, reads DTGVSQNPRHKITKRGQNVTFRCDPISEHNRLYWYRQTLGQGPEFLTYFQNEAQLEKSRLLSDRFSAERPKGSFSTLEIQRTEQGDSAMYLCASSPQGAANTIYFGEGSWLTVV.

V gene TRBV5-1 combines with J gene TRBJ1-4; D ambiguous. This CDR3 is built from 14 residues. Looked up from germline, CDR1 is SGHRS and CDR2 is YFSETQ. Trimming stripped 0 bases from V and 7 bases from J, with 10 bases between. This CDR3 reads CASSLDGPPEKLFF. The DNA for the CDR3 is TGCGCCAGCAGCTTGGACGGACCCCCTGAAAAACTGTTTTTT.

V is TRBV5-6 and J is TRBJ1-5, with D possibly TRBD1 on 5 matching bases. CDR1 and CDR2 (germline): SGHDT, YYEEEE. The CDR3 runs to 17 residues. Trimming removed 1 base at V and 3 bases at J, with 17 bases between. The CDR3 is CASSLWGTGFSNQPQHF. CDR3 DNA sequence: TGTGCCAGCAGCTTGTGGGGGACGGGCTTCTCCAATCAGCCCCAGCATTTT.

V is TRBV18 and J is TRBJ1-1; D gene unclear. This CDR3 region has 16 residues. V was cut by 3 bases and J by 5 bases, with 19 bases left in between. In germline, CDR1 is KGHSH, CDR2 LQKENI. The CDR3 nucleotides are TGTGCCAGCTCACCCCCCATTTGGCGGGTGGGGACTGAAGCTTTCTTT. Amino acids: CASSPPIWRVGTEAFF.

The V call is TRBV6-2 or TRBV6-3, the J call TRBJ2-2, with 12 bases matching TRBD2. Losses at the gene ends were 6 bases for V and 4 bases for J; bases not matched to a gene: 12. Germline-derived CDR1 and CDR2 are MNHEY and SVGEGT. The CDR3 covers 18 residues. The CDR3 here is CASSKRLAGVGGTGELFF. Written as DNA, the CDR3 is TGTGCCAGCAGCAAGCGACTAGCGGGAGTTGGCGGCACCGGGGAGCTGTTTTTT.

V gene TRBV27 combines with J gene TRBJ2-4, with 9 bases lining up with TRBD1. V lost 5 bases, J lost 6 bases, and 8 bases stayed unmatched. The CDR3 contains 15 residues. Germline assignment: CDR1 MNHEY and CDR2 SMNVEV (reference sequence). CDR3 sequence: CASSRGGQGLNIQYF. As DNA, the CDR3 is TGTGCCAGCAGTCGAGGCGGACAGGGGTTAAACATTCAGTACTTC.

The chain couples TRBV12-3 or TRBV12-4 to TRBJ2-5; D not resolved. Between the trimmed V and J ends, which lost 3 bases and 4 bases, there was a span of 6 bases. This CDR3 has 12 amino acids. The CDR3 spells CASSLLGETQYF. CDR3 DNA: TGTGCCAGCAGTTTGCTGGGAGAGACCCAGTACTTC.

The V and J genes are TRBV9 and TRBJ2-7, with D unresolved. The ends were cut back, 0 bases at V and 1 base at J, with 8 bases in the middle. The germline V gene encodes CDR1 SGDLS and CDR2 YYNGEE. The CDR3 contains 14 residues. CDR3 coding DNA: TGTGCCAGCAGCGTAGGGTCGTATTCCTACGAGCAGTACTTC. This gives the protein CASSVGSYSYEQYF.

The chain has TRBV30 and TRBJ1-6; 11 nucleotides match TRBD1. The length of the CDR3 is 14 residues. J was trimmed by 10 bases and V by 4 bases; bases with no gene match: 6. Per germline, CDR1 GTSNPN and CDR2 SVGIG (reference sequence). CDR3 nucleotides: TGTGCCTGGACCCGGACAGGGGGCCGGTCACCCCTCCACTTT. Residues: CAWTRTGGRSPLHF.

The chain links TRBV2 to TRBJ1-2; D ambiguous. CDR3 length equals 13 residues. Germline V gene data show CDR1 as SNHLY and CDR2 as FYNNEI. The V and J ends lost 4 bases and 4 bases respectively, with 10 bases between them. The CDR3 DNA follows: TGTGCCAGCAGTGCGAACAGCCTCTATGGCTACACCTTC. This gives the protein CASSANSLYGYTF.